Sequencing of this T cell receptor (beta chain) was carried out in a study of Ad26.COV2.S vaccination and SARS-CoV-2 variants. The V gene end was trimmed by 4 bases and the J gene end by 5 bases; junction bases not matched to a gene: 11. Germline V gene sequence: CDR1 SGHRS, CDR2 YFSETQ. The CDR3 runs to 15 residues. The repertoire was sequenced with immunoSEQ multiplex PCR; TCRdb's copy has only in-frame clones and lacks some. Of approximately 360,000 clones listed, 83% are singletons. Treatment here: roughly 18 received Ad26.COV2.S at low or high dose, single or two shots; about 5 received placebo; per-sample allocation not given. Day 63 after the first injection of vaccine or placebo was the sampling time. The sample came from a Boston adult aged 18-55 years. Notes on this clone: Its antigen is still unknown.

The study's findings and limits: Analyses of TCR breadth and depth may have underestimated total T cell responses. Marked by substantial breadth, spike-specific CD8+ and CD4+ T cell responses were reportedly seen after vaccination.

The chain recombines TRBV5-1 with TRBJ2-5; 7 bases agree with TRBD2. This receptor was obtained from a person aged 18-60 years who received the Ad26.COV2.S COVID-19 vaccine or a placebo. The sample in question was peripheral blood, obtained in a trial of Ad26.COV2.S vaccine versus placebo. The DNA for the CDR3 is TGCGCCAGCAGCCGGATTGCGGGAGTTCAGGAGACCCAGTACTTC. Protein sequence: CASSRIAGVQETQYF.